Below, one TCR beta chain is given with its context. 60 Vbeta and 13 Jbeta primers were used in PCR. Sequencing used immunoSEQ multiplex PCR; TCRdb keeps in-frame clones, though not all of them. Among around 120,000 clones listed, 60% to 80% were seen once. The J segment lost 5 bases and the V segment lost 2 bases, leaving 7 bases of the junction unmatched. CDR3 size: 15 residues. Germline CDR1 and CDR2: SGHRS and YFSETQ. These data are taken from a study of cytomegalovirus exposure and HLA in healthy donors. The overall study: Drawn from HLA-typed donors, roughly 87 million unique TCRs were held in an early data release.

The donors (healthy individuals) were bone marrow donors. The clonotype comes from a man in his fifties in good health and CMV-seropositive. Sequencing was performed on PBMCs. This chain joins TRBV5-1 and TRBJ1-1, with 9 bases that match TRBD1. CDR3 sequence: CASSLRAGQGTEAFF. In nucleotides, the CDR3 is TGCGCCAGCAGCTTACGCGCAGGACAGGGGACTGAAGCTTTCTTT.